The 2 T cell receptor beta chains reported below all come from one sample, sequenced in a study of CD8+ T cells in alopecia areata. RNA was extracted and reverse transcribed into cDNA as the sequencing template. TCRdb's copy holds only in-frame clones and misses some; the assay was immunoSEQ multiplex PCR. The sample consists of 180,000 or so clones, 50% to 65% of them appearing once. Treatment in this sample: oral pan-JAK inhibitor, 5-10 mg twice daily. The specimen comprised CD8+ T cells sorted from blood, sampled at week 24, from a patient treated with tofacitinib. Source of these receptors: a human donor with alopecia areata.

The V gene is TRBV2, the J gene TRBJ1-1; D is uncertain. The CDR3 loop spans 13 amino acids. V lost 7 bases, J lost 0 bases, and 9 bases lay in between. CDR1 SNHLY and CDR2 FYNNEI come from the germline V gene. CDR3 nucleotide sequence: TGTGCCAGCAAGACAAGTATGAACACTGAAGCTTTCTTT. The encoded protein is CASKTSMNTEAFF.

This clone has only a few counts. The CDR3 DNA reads TGTGCCAGCAGCTTTAATCAGGGAGTTCAGACCGGGGAGCTGTTTTTT. Protein sequence: CASSFNQGVQTGELFF. The chain uses TRBV13 and TRBJ2-2, with D tentatively TRBD1 or TRBD2 (5 bases each). The ends were cut back, 3 bases at V and 5 bases at J, with 16 bases in the middle. This CDR3 comprises 16 residues. The V gene's germline CDR1 is PRHDT and CDR2 FYEKMQ (reference sequence).